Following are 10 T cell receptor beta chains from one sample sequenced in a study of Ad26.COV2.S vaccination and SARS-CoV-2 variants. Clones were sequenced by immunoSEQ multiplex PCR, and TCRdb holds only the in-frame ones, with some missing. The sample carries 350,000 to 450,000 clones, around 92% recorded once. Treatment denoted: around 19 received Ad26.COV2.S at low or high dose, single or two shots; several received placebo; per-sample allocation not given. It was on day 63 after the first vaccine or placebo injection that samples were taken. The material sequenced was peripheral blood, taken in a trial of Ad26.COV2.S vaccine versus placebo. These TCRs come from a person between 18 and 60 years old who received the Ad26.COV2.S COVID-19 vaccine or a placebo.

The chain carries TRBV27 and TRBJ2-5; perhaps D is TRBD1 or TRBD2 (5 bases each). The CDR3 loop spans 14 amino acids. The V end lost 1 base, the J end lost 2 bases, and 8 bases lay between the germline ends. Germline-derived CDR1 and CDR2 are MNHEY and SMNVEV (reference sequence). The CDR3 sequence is CASSLWGYQETQYF. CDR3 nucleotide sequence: TGTGCCAGCAGTTTATGGGGGTATCAAGAGACCCAGTACTTC.

CDR3 in amino acids: CAWGLRDRKNSPLHF. CDR3 bases: TGTGCCTGGGGGCTCCGGGACAGAAAAAATTCACCCCTCCACTTT. V gene TRBV30 combines with J gene TRBJ1-6; 7 bases agree with TRBD1. After removal of 5 bases from V and 7 bases from J, the junction contained 11 bases not matched to a gene. CDR1 and CDR2 from the germline V gene are GTSNPN and SVGIG (reference sequence). There are 15 residues in the CDR3.

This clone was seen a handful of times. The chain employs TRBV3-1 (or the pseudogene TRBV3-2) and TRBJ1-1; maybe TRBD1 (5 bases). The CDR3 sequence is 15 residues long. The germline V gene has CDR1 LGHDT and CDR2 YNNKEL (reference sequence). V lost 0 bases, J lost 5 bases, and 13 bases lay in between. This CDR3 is CASSQEKWGVTEAFF. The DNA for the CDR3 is TGTGCCAGCAGCCAAGAGAAGTGGGGGGTGACTGAAGCTTTCTTT.

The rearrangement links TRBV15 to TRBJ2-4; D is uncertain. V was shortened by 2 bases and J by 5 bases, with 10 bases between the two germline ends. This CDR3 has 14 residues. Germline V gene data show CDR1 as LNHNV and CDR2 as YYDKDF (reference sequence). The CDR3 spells CATSRHPGQNIQYF. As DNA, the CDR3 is TGTGCCACCAGCAGACACCCCGGACAAAACATTCAGTACTTC.

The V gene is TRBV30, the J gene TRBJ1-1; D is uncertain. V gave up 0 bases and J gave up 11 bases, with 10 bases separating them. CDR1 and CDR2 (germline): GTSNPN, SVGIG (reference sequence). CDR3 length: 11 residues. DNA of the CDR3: TGTGCCTGGAGTGTAGGTGTGGTTGCTTTCTTT. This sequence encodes CAWSVGVVAFF.

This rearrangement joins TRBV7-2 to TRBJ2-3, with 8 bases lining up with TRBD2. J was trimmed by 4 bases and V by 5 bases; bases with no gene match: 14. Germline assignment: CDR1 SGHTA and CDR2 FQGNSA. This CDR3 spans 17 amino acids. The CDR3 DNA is TGTGCCAGCAGCACTCCGCGGGGGCGGGGGGTGTCAGATACGCAGTATTTT. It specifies CASSTPRGRGVSDTQYF.

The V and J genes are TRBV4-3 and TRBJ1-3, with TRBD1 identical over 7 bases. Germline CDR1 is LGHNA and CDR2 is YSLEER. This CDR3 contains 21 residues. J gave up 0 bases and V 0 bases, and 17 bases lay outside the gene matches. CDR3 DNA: TGCGCCAGCAGCCAAGAACGCCACCGGGACAGCGCGTACTTCTCTGGAAACACCATATATTTT. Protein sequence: CASSQERHRDSAYFSGNTIYF.

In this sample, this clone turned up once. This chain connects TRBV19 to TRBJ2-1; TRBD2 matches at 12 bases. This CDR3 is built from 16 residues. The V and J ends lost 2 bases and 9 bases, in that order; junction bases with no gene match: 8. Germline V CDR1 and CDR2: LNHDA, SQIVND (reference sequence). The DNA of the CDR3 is TGTGCCAGTAGTATAAGGCTAGCGGGGGGGATTGGTGAGCAGTTCTTC. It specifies CASSIRLAGGIGEQFF.

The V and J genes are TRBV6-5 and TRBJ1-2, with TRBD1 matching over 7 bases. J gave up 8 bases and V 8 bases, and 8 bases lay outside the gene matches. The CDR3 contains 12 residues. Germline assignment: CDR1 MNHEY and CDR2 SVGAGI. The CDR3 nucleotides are TGTGCCAGCGCCAGAACAGGGGTCGGCTACACCTTC. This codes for CASARTGVGYTF.

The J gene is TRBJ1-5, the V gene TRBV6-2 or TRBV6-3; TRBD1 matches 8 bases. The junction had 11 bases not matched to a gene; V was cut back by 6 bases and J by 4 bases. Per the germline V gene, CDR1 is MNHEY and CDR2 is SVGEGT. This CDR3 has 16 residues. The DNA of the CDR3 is TGTGCCAGCAGCGACTACTTCGGACAGGGTAATCAGCCCCAGCATTTT. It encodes CASSDYFGQGNQPQHF.